The 11 T cell receptor beta chains below come from one sample, sequenced in a study of T cell repertoires in cytomegalovirus infection. MiXCR, run by TCRdb on the reads, gives a single entry per CDR3 protein. Of under 40,000 distinct CDR3 sequences in the sample, roughly half were seen once. These receptors' targets are unknown. This specimen was CD8+ T cells from cultured PBMCs, taken from culture after CMV antigen stimulation. The source of these receptors is a human donor in good health (CMV status not recorded). Some clones in this sample may be carry-over from other donors' samples.

The gene calls are TRBV19 and TRBJ2-3; maybe TRBD1 (6 bases). Trimming removed 0 bases at V and 1 base at J, with 8 bases between. The CDR3 contains 15 residues. Germline V gives CDR1 LNHDA, CDR2 SQIVND (reference sequence). Here the CDR3 DNA reads TGTGCCAGTAGTATAGAGGCAGGGGGCACAGATACGCAGTATTTT. Protein sequence: CASSIEAGGTDTQYF.

The CDR3 DNA sequence: TGTGCCAGCAGTGAGGACCTCCAAGGGGAAAAACTGTTTTTT. It encodes CASSEDLQGEKLFF. The chain recombines TRBV6-1 with TRBJ1-4; no reliable D call. CDR3 length: 14 amino acids. Germline loops: CDR1 MNHNS, CDR2 SASEGT. V was trimmed by 3 bases and J by 8 bases, leaving 13 bases between them.

This chain uses TRBV19 with TRBJ2-7; tentative D call: TRBD2 (5 bases). CDR1 is LNHDA, CDR2 SQIVND, per germline (reference sequence). This CDR3 region has 14 residues. V was cut by 2 bases and J by 4 bases, with 12 bases left in between. The CDR3 sequence is CASSIIDGLYEQYF. In DNA form, the CDR3 reads TGTGCCAGTAGTATAATCGACGGACTTTACGAGCAGTACTTC.

This clonotype appeared many times. The rearrangement joins TRBV12-3 or TRBV12-4 to TRBJ2-7; TRBD1 matches at 10 bases. The CDR3 consists of 15 residues. V gave up 3 bases and J gave up 4 bases; unmatched junction bases: 6. CDR3 DNA sequence: TGTGCCAGCAGTTTCTCGACAGGGGGCTTGTACGAGCAGTACTTC. This sequence encodes CASSFSTGGLYEQYF.

This sequence joins TRBV12-3 or TRBV12-4 and TRBJ2-7; 7 bases fit TRBD1. After removal of 5 bases from V and 3 bases from J, the junction contained 7 bases not matched to a gene. The CDR3 spans 14 residues. Written as DNA, the CDR3 is TGTGCCAGCAGTCTGACAGGGAGTCACTACGAGCAGTACTTC. Translated, it gives CASSLTGSHYEQYF.

The J gene is TRBJ2-1, the V gene TRBV7-2; 12 bases are shared with TRBD2. Germline lookup yields CDR1 SGHTA and CDR2 FQGNSA. This CDR3 region has 17 residues. J gave up 7 bases and V 0 bases, and 7 bases lay outside the gene matches. The CDR3 protein is CASSLALAGGPMNEQFF. The CDR3 DNA reads as TGTGCCAGCAGCTTAGCGCTAGCGGGAGGGCCAATGAATGAGCAGTTCTTC.

The chain joins TRBV7-2 to TRBJ2-7, with 7 bases lining up with TRBD1. Germline lookup yields CDR1 SGHTA and CDR2 FQGNSA. V dropped 4 bases and J dropped 3; count of bases not matched to a gene: 18. The CDR3 length is 18 residues. CDR3 sequence reads: CASSSNAPGTVLFYEQYF. The CDR3 bases are TGTGCCAGCAGCTCGAATGCTCCCGGGACAGTACTATTCTACGAGCAGTACTTC.

The CDR3 DNA reads TGTGCCACCAGTGATTTCGGTGGCACATCTTTCGGGGAGACCCAGTACTTC. It codes for CATSDFGGTSFGETQYF. This chain connects TRBV24-1 to TRBJ2-5; D is undetermined. The CDR3 spans 17 residues. Per the germline V gene, CDR1 is KGHDR and CDR2 is SFDVKD. Trimming pared 1 base from V and 5 bases from J, leaving 19 bases between.

The chain has TRBV7-4 and TRBJ2-1; TRBD2 matches 11 bases. With V trimmed by 4 bases and J by 3 bases, 5 bases remained unmatched. CDR3 length equals 16 residues. Germline V gene lookup returns CDR1 SGHVT and CDR2 SQSDAQ. CDR3 nucleotide sequence: TGTGCCAGCAGCTCAGGGACTAGCGGAGACTACAATGAGCAGTTCTTC. Translated, it gives CASSSGTSGDYNEQFF.

In its sample, this clonotype was seen many times. This chain links TRBV2 with TRBJ1-2; D is perhaps TRBD1 (6 bases). Per the germline V gene, CDR1 is SNHLY and CDR2 is FYNNEI. The V end lost 9 bases, the J end lost 0 bases, and 11 bases lay between the germline ends. CDR3 size: 13 residues. CDR3 nucleotides: TGTGCCAGGGGGGACACTACTAACTATGGCTACACCTTC. This sequence encodes CARGDTTNYGYTF.

V gene TRBV28 combines with J gene TRBJ1-1, with TRBD1 as a possible D gene (5 bases). Trimming shortened V by 3 bases and J by 0 bases, and 14 bases separated the two germline ends. Germline loops: CDR1 MDHEN, CDR2 SYDVKM. This CDR3 has 16 amino acids. The CDR3 reads CASSLSLNRMNTEAFF. Written as DNA, the CDR3 is TGTGCCAGCAGTTTGTCACTAAACAGGATGAACACTGAAGCTTTCTTT.